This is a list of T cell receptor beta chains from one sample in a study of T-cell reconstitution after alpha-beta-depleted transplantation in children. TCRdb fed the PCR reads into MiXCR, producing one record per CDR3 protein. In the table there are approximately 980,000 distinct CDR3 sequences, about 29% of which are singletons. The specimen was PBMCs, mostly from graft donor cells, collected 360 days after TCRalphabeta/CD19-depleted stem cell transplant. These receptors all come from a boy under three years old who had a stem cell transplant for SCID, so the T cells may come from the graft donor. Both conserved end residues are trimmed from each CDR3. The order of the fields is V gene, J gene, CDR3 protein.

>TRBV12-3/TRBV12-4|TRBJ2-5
ASSTQGGEETQY
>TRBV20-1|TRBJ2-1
SACGDGNEQF
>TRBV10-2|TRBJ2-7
ASKLGSSYEQY
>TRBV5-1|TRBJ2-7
ASSSSDRVWEQY
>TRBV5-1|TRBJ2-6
ASSLVVSGANVLT
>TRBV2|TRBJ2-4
ASNYGGAKNIQY
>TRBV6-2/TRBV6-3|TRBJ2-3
ASSSRLAGTPDTQY
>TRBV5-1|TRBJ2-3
ASRPPGLVASTDTQY
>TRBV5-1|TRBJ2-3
ASRRTGRTDTQY
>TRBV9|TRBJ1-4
ASSVGGGEKLF
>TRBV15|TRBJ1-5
ATSRIRAVSNQPQH
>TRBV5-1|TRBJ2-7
ASSLKIARPGQIPYEQY
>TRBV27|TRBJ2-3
ASSAFLVDTQY
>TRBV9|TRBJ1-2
ASNRFPQGLDTGYT
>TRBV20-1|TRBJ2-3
SALSAGSTDTQY
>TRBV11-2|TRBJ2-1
ASSPDRATYNEQF
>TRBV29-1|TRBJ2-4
SASPEGKNIQY
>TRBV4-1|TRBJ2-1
ASSQRTSGSSYNEQF
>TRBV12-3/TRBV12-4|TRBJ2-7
ASSLVLTGYYEQY
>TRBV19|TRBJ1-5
ASSSGTANNQPQH
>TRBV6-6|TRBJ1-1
ASSYSVGMGAF
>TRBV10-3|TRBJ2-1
AISDSGVVGEQF
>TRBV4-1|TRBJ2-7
ASSQDWGKIYEQY
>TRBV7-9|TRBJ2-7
ASSSGRDDHEQY
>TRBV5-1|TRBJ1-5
ASSDPGTNQPQH
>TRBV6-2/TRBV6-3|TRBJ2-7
ASSTGPTLY
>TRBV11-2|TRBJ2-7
ASSLRRLSAPYEQY
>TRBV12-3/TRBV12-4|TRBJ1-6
ASSNQGKSNSPLH
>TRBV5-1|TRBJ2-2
ASIQASGTGELF
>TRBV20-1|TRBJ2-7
SARVQDRGEQY
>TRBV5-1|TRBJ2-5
ASSLLAADRETQY
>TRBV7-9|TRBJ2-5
ASSLFGTSGPQETQY
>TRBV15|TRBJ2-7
ATSRDLGAAEQY
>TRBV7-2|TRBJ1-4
ASSQRGRLEKLF
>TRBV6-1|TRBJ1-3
ASSRNRVEAGNTIY
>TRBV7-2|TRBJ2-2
ASSPRSRLGAGELF
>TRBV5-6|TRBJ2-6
ASDPYHRTGGFGANVLT
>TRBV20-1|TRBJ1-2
SARSPSGLGRYGYT
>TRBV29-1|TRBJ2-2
SAGQDPGGELF
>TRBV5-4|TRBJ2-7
ASSPGPIRYEQY
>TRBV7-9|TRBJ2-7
ASSRGGLTYEQY
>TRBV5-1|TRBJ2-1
ASRLGQGTYNEQF
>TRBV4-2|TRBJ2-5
ASSPRSGRGETQY
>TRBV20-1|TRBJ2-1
SARDAGPAVSYNEQF
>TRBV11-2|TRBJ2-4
ASSLWKSLAKNIQY
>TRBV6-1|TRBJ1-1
ASSPQTLLSQKDHTEAF
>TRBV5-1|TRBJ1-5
ASSLAGTANQPQH
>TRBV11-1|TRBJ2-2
ASSPTGQGSSQNTGELF
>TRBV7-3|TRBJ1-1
ASSSGQGRVTEAF
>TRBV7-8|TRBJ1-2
ASSPTGTAVYGYT
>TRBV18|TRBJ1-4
ASSPPGRQNEKLF
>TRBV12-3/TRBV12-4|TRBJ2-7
ASSWHRGPATYEQY
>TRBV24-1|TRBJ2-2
ATSDLRGDWTGELF
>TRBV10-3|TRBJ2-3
AISGTGLGDTQY
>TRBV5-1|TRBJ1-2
ASSRLDVNYGYT